Below, 18 T cell receptor beta chains from the same sample are listed, as sequenced in a study of blood T cell repertoires in COVID-19. Measured with immunoSEQ multiplex PCR; TCRdb has only the in-frame clones, and not every one. The table shows under 350,000 clones, with roughly nine tenths occurring only once. The sample was peripheral blood. The receptor source for this set is a man aged 50 or older with acute or convalescent COVID-19.

The V and J genes are TRBV13 and TRBJ2-3; 9 nucleotides align to TRBD2. V shed 0 bases, J shed 2 bases, and the junction held 12 bases outside the gene matches. Germline V gives CDR1 PRHDT, CDR2 FYEKMQ (reference sequence). This CDR3 spans 19 amino acids. The CDR3 loop is CASSLGRAPSGAYTDTQYF. As DNA, the CDR3 is TGTGCCAGCAGCTTAGGCCGGGCCCCTAGCGGGGCATACACAGATACGCAGTATTTT.

The genes are TRBV5-1 and TRBJ1-2; 9 bases agree with TRBD1. CDR3 length equals 15 residues. V lost 4 bases to trimming and J lost 3 bases; unmatched junction nucleotides: 7. Looked up from germline, CDR1 is SGHRS and CDR2 is YFSETQ. CDR3 nucleotide sequence: TGCGCCAGCAGCCCCGGGACAGGGCTCGACTATGGCTACACCTTC. Translated, it gives CASSPGTGLDYGYTF.

This chain links TRBV29-1 with TRBJ2-1; possible D gene TRBD2, 7 bases. This CDR3 region has 15 residues. The V end lost 1 base, the J end lost 1 base, and 11 bases lay between the germline ends. CDR1 and CDR2 from the germline V gene are SQVTM and ANQGSEA. The CDR3 DNA reads as TGCAGCGTTGAAGGAAGGGGGGGGTCCTACAATGAGCAGTTCTTC. It yields the protein CSVEGRGGSYNEQFF.

The chain combines TRBV5-4 with TRBJ2-3, with 8 bases matching TRBD2. Germline V CDR1 and CDR2: SGHNT, YYREEE (reference sequence). V lost 2 bases and J lost 1; bases outside the gene matches: 3. The CDR3 extends over 15 amino acids. The CDR3 nucleotides are TGTGCCAGCAGCTTACTTAGCGGGGGCACAGATACGCAGTATTTT. Amino acids: CASSLLSGGTDTQYF. The complete variable domain, with remaining parts taken from reference TRBV5-4 and TRBJ2-3, reads ETGVTQSPTHLIKTRGQQVTLRCSSQSGHNTVSWYQQALGQGPQFIFQYYREEENGRGNFPPRFSGLQFPNYSSELNVNALELDDSALYLCASSLLSGGTDTQYFGPGTRLTVL.

The rearrangement uses TRBV18 and TRBJ2-7; the D gene is possibly TRBD1 (6 bases). The V end lost 3 bases, the J end lost 3 bases, and 12 bases lay between the germline ends. CDR1 and CDR2 (germline): KGHSH, LQKENI. The CDR3 extends over 14 amino acids. This chain's CDR3 is CASSPWGQDYEQYF. CDR3 nucleotides: TGTGCCAGCTCACCGTGGGGACAAGACTACGAGCAGTACTTC. Combining the CDR3 with reference TRBV18 and TRBJ2-7 gives the whole variable domain NAGVMQNPRHLVRRRGQEARLRCSPMKGHSHVYWYRQLPEEGLKFMVYLQKENIIDESGMPKERFSAEFPKEGPSILRIQQVVRGDSAAYFCASSPWGQDYEQYFGPGTRLTVT.

The rearrangement links TRBV5-1 to TRBJ2-7, with 8 bases matching TRBD1. The germline V gene has CDR1 SGHRS and CDR2 YFSETQ. The J segment lost 2 bases and the V segment lost 4 bases, leaving 8 bases of the junction unmatched. The CDR3 has 15 amino acids. CDR3 in amino acids: CASSTPTGDPYEQYF. CDR3 DNA: TGCGCCAGCAGCACGCCGACAGGGGACCCCTACGAGCAGTACTTC.

The V and J genes are TRBV19 and TRBJ2-4; D may be TRBD1 (5 bases). The CDR3 covers 14 residues. V was cut by 4 bases and J by 7 bases, with 14 bases left in between. Looked up from germline, CDR1 is LNHDA and CDR2 is SQIVND (reference sequence). CDR3: CASSTTGEWNIQYF. DNA for the CDR3: TGTGCCAGTAGTACCACAGGTGAATGGAACATTCAGTACTTC.

V usage is TRBV6-5 and J usage is TRBJ1-4, with 7 bases matching TRBD1. CDR3 size: 14 residues. V lost 2 bases to trimming and J lost 7 bases; unmatched junction nucleotides: 4. CDR1 is MNHEY and CDR2 is SVGAGI in the germline V gene. In DNA form, the CDR3 reads TGTGCCAGCAGTTACGGCAGGGGGAGTGAAAAACTGTTTTTT. Translated: CASSYGRGSEKLFF.

The chain links TRBV5-1 to TRBJ2-5; 7 bases align to TRBD2. CDR1 is SGHRS, CDR2 YFSETQ, per germline. This CDR3 comprises 15 residues. V lost 0 bases, J lost 1 base, and 3 bases stayed unmatched. The CDR3 loop is CASSLDGGSQETQYF. The DNA for the CDR3 is TGCGCCAGCAGCTTGGACGGGGGGAGCCAAGAGACCCAGTACTTC.

The chain recombines TRBV18 with TRBJ1-2, with 9 positions matching TRBD1. CDR1 and CDR2 from the germline V gene are KGHSH and LQKENI. Trimming cost V 5 bases and J 3 bases; bases outside gene matches: 7. The length of the CDR3 is 15 residues. CDR3 sequence reads: CASSSGTGLDYGYTF. CDR3 nucleotides: TGTGCCAGCTCATCCGGGACAGGGTTGGACTATGGCTACACCTTC.

The gene calls are TRBV5-5 and TRBJ2-7; TRBD1 is a possible D gene (5 bases). The V gene's germline CDR1 is SGHKS and CDR2 YYEKEE (reference sequence). The ends were cut back, 3 bases at V and 6 bases at J, with 13 bases in the middle. The CDR3 contains 13 residues. The CDR3 nucleotides are TGTGCCAGCAGCTCGTTGGGGCAAGGCGAGCAGTACTTC. Translating it yields CASSSLGQGEQYF.

The chain carries TRBV14 and TRBJ1-2, with D tentatively TRBD1 (5 bases). From germline, CDR1 is SGHDN and CDR2 FVKESK. The ends were cut back, 4 bases at V and 3 bases at J, with 15 bases in the middle. CDR3 size: 15 residues. CDR3 loop: CASSRGPGGHYGYTF. The CDR3 DNA sequence: TGTGCCAGCAGCCGGGGCCCGGGAGGTCACTATGGCTACACCTTC.

This chain uses TRBV7-3 with TRBJ2-2; D gene unclear. Germline CDR1 reads SGHTA; CDR2 reads FQGTGA. The CDR3 extends over 13 amino acids. The ends were cut back, 4 bases at V and 7 bases at J, with 10 bases in the middle. CDR3 DNA sequence: TGTGCCAGCAGCTCTCAATACGGCGGGGAGCTGTTTTTT. Protein sequence: CASSSQYGGELFF.

In DNA form, the CDR3 reads TGTGCCAGCAGGTCCGGGACAGGGAGCACAGATACGCAGTATTTT. Its translation is CASRSGTGSTDTQYF. The chain has TRBV6-6 and TRBJ2-3; TRBD1 aligns across 9 bases. After removal of 6 bases from V and 0 bases from J, the junction contained 4 bases not matched to a gene. The CDR3 runs 15 residues. Germline values: CDR1 MNHNY, CDR2 SVGAGI (reference sequence).

The chain combines TRBV6-5 with TRBJ1-5; 9 bases are shared with TRBD1. The CDR3 is 15 residues long. Unmatched junction bases numbered 7, after V lost 4 bases and J lost 6 bases. Germline CDR1 reads MNHEY; CDR2 reads SVGAGI. CDR3 region: CASSFTGGDGQPQHF. The DNA for the CDR3 is TGTGCCAGCAGTTTTACAGGGGGCGATGGTCAGCCCCAGCATTTT.

The chain carries TRBV19 and TRBJ2-5; no reliable D call. The V end was cut by 4 bases, the J end by 1 base, with 10 bases between. The CDR3 length is 14 residues. In germline, CDR1 is LNHDA, CDR2 SQIVND (reference sequence). DNA for the CDR3: TGTGCCAGTAGTAGTGCGAGGTTCCAAGAGACCCAGTACTTC. Protein: CASSSARFQETQYF.

V usage is TRBV6-5 and J usage is TRBJ1-5; D possibly corresponds to TRBD1 (6 bases). V gave up 6 bases and J gave up 4 bases, with 7 bases separating them. The length of the CDR3 is 12 residues. The germline gives CDR1 MNHEY, CDR2 SVGAGI. The CDR3 nucleotides are TGTGCCAGCAGCCAGGGGAATCAGCCCCAGCATTTT. Translation: CASSQGNQPQHF.

The rearrangement links TRBV7-9 to TRBJ1-2; the match to TRBD1 covers 7 bases. CDR1 is SEHNR and CDR2 is FQNEAQ in the germline V gene (reference sequence). V shed 4 bases and J 0 bases; nucleotides not matched to a gene: 5. This CDR3 spans 15 amino acids. The CDR3 loop reads CASSSGQLPNYGYTF. The CDR3 DNA follows: TGTGCCAGCAGCTCGGGACAGCTCCCTAACTATGGCTACACCTTC. The whole variable domain, remainder taken from reference TRBV7-9 and TRBJ1-2, is DTGVSQNPRHKITKRGQNVTFRCDPISEHNRLYWYRQTLGQGPEFLTYFQNEAQLEKSRLLSDRFSAERPKGSFSTLEIQRTEQGDSAMYLCASSSGQLPNYGYTFGSGTRLTVV.